This T cell receptor beta chain appears in the sequencing data of a study of shared clonotypes between healthy human individuals. Study-level information: Per donor, three plates held CD4 naive cells, three held CD4 memory, two held CD8 naive and one held CD8 memory.

Donors had no recently reported acute infections or vaccinations and were HIV-negative. TCRdb keeps only in-frame clones here, not all; method: immunoSEQ multiplex PCR. The profile shows about 520,000 clones, roughly 95% of them singletons. This CDR3 region has 13 residues. The chain employs TRBV21-1 and TRBJ2-7; no check of the table's D call, TRBD2, against the DNA was made. TRBV21-1 is a known pseudogene. The sequence was obtained from a woman aged 25 to 39 in good health. Sequenced sample: naive CD4+ T cells sorted from blood. Regarding subset: CD45RA+ positively selected. The chain's CDR3 is CASIRGRDTEQYF. CDR3 nucleotide sequence: TGTGCCAGCATCAGAGGGCGGGATACCGAGCAGTACTTC.